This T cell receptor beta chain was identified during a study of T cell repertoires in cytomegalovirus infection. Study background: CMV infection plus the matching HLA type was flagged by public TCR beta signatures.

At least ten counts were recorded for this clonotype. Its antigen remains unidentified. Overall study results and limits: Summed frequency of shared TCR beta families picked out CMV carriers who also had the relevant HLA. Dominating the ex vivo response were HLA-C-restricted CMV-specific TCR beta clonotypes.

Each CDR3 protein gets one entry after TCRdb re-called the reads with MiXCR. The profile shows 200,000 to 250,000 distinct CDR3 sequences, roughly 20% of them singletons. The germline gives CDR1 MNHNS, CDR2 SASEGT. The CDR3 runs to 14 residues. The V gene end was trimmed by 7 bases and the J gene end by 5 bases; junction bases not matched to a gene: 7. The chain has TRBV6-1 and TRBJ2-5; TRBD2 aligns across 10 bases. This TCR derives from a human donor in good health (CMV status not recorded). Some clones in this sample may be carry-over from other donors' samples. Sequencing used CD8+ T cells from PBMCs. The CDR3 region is CASTIAGGQETQYF. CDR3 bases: TGTGCCAGCACGATAGCGGGGGGCCAGGAGACCCAGTACTTC.